The clone carrying this TCR beta chain was seen a handful of times. No antigen is known for it. This entry comes from a study of cytomegalovirus exposure and HLA in healthy donors. Whole-study findings and limits: Through in vitro validation, three CMV-associated chains were shown to be specific for CMV antigens. In a later analysis, HLA-associated TCR beta chains were more clonally expanded than equally common others. Later analysis reportedly placed an Asian-associated ancestry cluster below the approximately 650-donor mean in N-insertions. The study had only CMV serostatus as immune exposure information.

The germline V gene encodes CDR1 LGHNA and CDR2 YSLEER. The CDR3 extends over 15 amino acids. A multiplex PCR was run with 60 Vbeta primers and 13 Jbeta primers. Method: immunoSEQ multiplex PCR; TCRdb's copy keeps in-frame clones and lacks some. The repertoire holds about 110,000 clones, roughly four fifths seen once, with roughly 6% in the top ten. The receptor was derived from a woman between 45 and 65 years old in good health and CMV-seropositive. Specimen: PBMCs. The chain carries TRBV4-3 and TRBJ2-5; 8 nucleotides align to TRBD2. The J call is uncertain, as TRBJ2-7 better fits the DNA end. For the CDR3, the DNA is TGCGCCAGCAGCCCTTCCAGCGGGGGACTCTACGAGCAGTACTTC. Encoded protein: CASSPSSGGLYEQYF.